The text below deals with one T cell receptor (beta chain). In the authors' methods: Amplification from reference gene primers served as the basis for estimated nucleated cell counts. TCRdb's copy holds only in-frame clones and misses some; the assay was immunoSEQ multiplex PCR. V, J and clone size were drawn from that table, and D and trimming were deduced from the DNA. The sample lists about 160,000 clones; over 80% were seen once. Germline CDR1 SGHKS, CDR2 YYEKEE (reference sequence). The V end was cut by 4 bases, the J end by 2 bases, with 21 bases between. The CDR3 length is 17 residues. The data are from a study of blood T cell repertoires in COVID-19. About the study: Acute-phase and convalescent COVID-19 samples originated in the United States, Italy and Spain. PBMCs, B-cell-depleted T cells, or T cells were the source of the cDNA or gDNA that made up the material.

This sequence originates from a woman aged 55-70 years who had recovered from COVID-19. J is TRBJ1-2 and V is TRBV5-5; D might be TRBD1 (6 bases). The sample comprised peripheral blood. CDR3: CASSPRGGQGRNYGYTF. The DNA for the CDR3 is TGTGCCAGCAGCCCCCGGGGGGGCCAGGGCAGGAACTATGGCTACACCTTC.